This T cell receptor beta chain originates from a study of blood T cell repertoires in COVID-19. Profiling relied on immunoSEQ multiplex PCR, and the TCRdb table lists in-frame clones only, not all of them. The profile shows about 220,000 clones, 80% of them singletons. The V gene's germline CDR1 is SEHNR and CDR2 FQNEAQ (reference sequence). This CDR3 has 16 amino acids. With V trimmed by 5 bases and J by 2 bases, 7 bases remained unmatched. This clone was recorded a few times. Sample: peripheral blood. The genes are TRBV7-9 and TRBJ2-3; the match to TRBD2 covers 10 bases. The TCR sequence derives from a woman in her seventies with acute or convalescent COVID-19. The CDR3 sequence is CASSPGLAGDTDTQYF. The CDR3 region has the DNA TGTGCCAGCAGCCCTGGGCTAGCGGGGGACACAGATACGCAGTATTTT.